Listed here are 16 T cell receptor beta chains from one sample, sequenced in a study of human T cells and chemical hapten exposure. TCRdb ran MiXCR on the RACE reads and lists one entry per CDR3 protein. The sample lists roughly 52,000 distinct CDR3 sequences, roughly 11% occurring once. Described time point: patch test 1, 2 weeks after DPC sensitization. As to treatment: therapeutic diphenylcyclopropenone sensitization with weekly scalp DPC. Unfractionated whole blood yielded total RNA. Specimen: whole blood, collected in connection with sensitization to the hapten diphenylcyclopropenone (DPC). All receptors come from a woman aged 40 to 50 with alopecia areata. Some clones in this sample may be carry-over from other donors' samples.

This clonotype qualifies as medium-sized. The genes are TRBV6-6 and TRBJ2-6; 9 bases match TRBD2. Losses at the gene ends were 0 bases for V and 0 bases for J; bases not matched to a gene: 0. Germline lookup yields CDR1 MNHNY and CDR2 SVGAGI (reference sequence). This CDR3 is 17 amino acids long. CDR3 nucleotide sequence: TGTGCCAGCAGTTACTCGACTAGCGGCTCTGGGGCCAACGTCCTGACTTTC. This gives the protein CASSYSTSGSGANVLTF.

The sample holds a few counts of this clonotype. V gene TRBV29-1 combines with J gene TRBJ2-7; no definite D call. Trimming left V 6 bases short and J 2 bases short, with 11 bases between. CDR1 and CDR2 from the germline V gene are SQVTM and ANQGSEA. This CDR3 contains 12 residues. CDR3 nucleotides: TGCAGCGTGACGGGCCTCACCTACGAGCAGTACTTC. Translated, it gives CSVTGLTYEQYF.

This clonotype was picked up many times. This sequence joins TRBV6-2 or TRBV6-3 and TRBJ1-1; D is uncertain. Trimming cost V 0 bases and J 3 bases, with 11 bases left between them. This CDR3 region has 15 residues. Germline V gene sequence: CDR1 MNHEY, CDR2 SVGEGT. CDR3 sequence reads: CASSYSSWRYTEAFF. For the CDR3, the DNA is TGTGCCAGCAGTTACTCGAGCTGGAGGTACACTGAAGCTTTCTTT.

This clonotype has ten or more counts. V and J are TRBV7-2 and TRBJ1-4; no clear D. The CDR3 runs to 14 residues. Trimming removed 6 bases from V and 0 bases from J, with 8 bases in between. CDR1 SGHTA and CDR2 FQGNSA come from the germline V gene. Here the CDR3 DNA reads TGTGCCAGCAGATCCCAAGCAACTAATGAAAAACTGTTTTTT. Translation gives CASRSQATNEKLFF.

This rearrangement joins TRBV7-9 to TRBJ2-7; TRBD1 agrees at 9 bases. V was pared by 8 bases and J by 5 bases, with 4 bases of the junction left unmatched. This CDR3 has 12 amino acids. Germline V lookup: CDR1 SEHNR, CDR2 FQNEAQ (reference sequence). This CDR3 reads CASGTGSDEQYF. As DNA, the CDR3 is TGTGCCAGCGGGACAGGGTCTGACGAGCAGTACTTC. The whole variable domain, filled in from reference TRBV7-9 and TRBJ2-7, reads DTGVSQNPRHKITKRGQNVTFRCDPISEHNRLYWYRQTLGQGPEFLTYFQNEAQLEKSRLLSDRFSAERPKGSFSTLEIQRTEQGDSAMYLCASGTGSDEQYFGPGTRLTVT.

The genes are TRBV28 and TRBJ2-2; no clear D gene. The V gene lost 3 bases and the J gene lost 6 bases, with 5 bases spanning the gap. The CDR3 is made up of 12 amino acids. The germline V gene encodes CDR1 MDHEN and CDR2 SYDVKM. The CDR3 here is CASSFSSGELFF. CDR3 in DNA: TGTGCCAGCAGTTTCTCTTCCGGGGAGCTGTTTTTT.

There are a few counts of this clonotype. The chain employs TRBV7-3 and TRBJ2-1; D is tentatively TRBD1 or TRBD2 (6 bases each). Germline V gives CDR1 SGHTA, CDR2 FQGTGA. This CDR3 has 18 amino acids. The ends were cut back, 6 bases at V and 5 bases at J, with 26 bases in the middle. The CDR3 DNA follows: TGTGCCAGCAGTTGGAGGGGGGTATCAGAGACTCCTAACAATGAGCAGTTCTTC. This translates into CASSWRGVSETPNNEQFF.

V gene TRBV4-3 combines with J gene TRBJ2-1; D gene uncertain. Trimming took off 1 base at V and 4 bases at J, with 8 bases between the two ends. Germline CDR1 and CDR2: LGHNA and YSLEER. The CDR3 has 14 amino acids. CDR3 coding DNA: TGCGCCAGCAGCCAAGGGACGTATTACAATGAGCAGTTCTTC. It yields the protein CASSQGTYYNEQFF.

This clonotype was observed at least ten times. V usage is TRBV28 and J usage is TRBJ2-7, with TRBD1 matching over 7 bases. Germline assignment: CDR1 MDHEN and CDR2 SYDVKM. This CDR3 is 11 amino acids long. DNA for the CDR3: TGTGCTTGGCAGGGGGCCTACGAGCAGTACTTC. This gives the protein CAWQGAYEQYF.

This clonotype was observed at least ten times. The chain combines TRBV3-1 with TRBJ1-2, with 7 nucleotides matching TRBD1. The CDR3 runs to 14 residues. CDR1 is LGHDT and CDR2 is YNNKEL in the germline V gene (reference sequence). V lost 4 bases to trimming and J lost 3 bases; unmatched junction nucleotides: 5. CDR3 region: CASSRDSRYYGYTF. The DNA of the CDR3 is TGTGCCAGCAGCCGGGACAGTCGGTACTATGGCTACACCTTC.

This clonotype was recorded a few times. This chain uses TRBV7-2 with TRBJ2-7; 7 nucleotides align to TRBD2. CDR1 and CDR2 from the germline V gene are SGHTA and FQGNSA. Germline trimming cut 5 bases from V and 2 bases from J; bases unmatched to any gene: 6. CDR3 length: 14 amino acids. This chain's CDR3 is CASSHRDYPYEQYF. CDR3 bases: TGTGCCAGCAGCCACCGGGACTACCCCTACGAGCAGTACTTC.

This clonotype showed up just once. The genes are TRBV29-1 and TRBJ2-3; 7 bases line up with TRBD1. Losses at the gene ends were 7 bases for V and 3 bases for J; bases not matched to a gene: 10. Germline loops: CDR1 SQVTM, CDR2 ANQGSEA. The CDR3 is 14 amino acids. CDR3 DNA: TGCAGCGGGCAGGGGGTGGTAAGGACAGATACGCAGTATTTT. Translation: CSGQGVVRTDTQYF.

There are a few counts of this clonotype. This chain links TRBV5-1 with TRBJ2-1, with 7 positions matching TRBD2. This CDR3 contains 15 residues. V dropped 4 bases and J dropped 6; count of bases not matched to a gene: 10. Germline V lookup: CDR1 SGHRS, CDR2 YFSETQ. The CDR3 DNA follows: TGCGCCAGCAGCCGGGGAGGGCAAGAGGGCAATGAGCAGTTCTTC. This gives the protein CASSRGGQEGNEQFF.

The J gene is TRBJ2-7, the V gene TRBV27; 7 nucleotides align to TRBD2. CDR3 length: 13 amino acids. Germline values: CDR1 MNHEY, CDR2 SMNVEV (reference sequence). Trimming cost V 2 bases and J 6 bases; bases outside gene matches: 4. The DNA for the CDR3 is TGTGCCAGCAGTTTAACGGGCGGGGGCGAGCAGTACTTC. It specifies CASSLTGGGEQYF.

CDR3 DNA: TGCAGTGCTCACCGGGTAGCGGGGGTTAATGAGCAGTTCTTC. It yields the protein CSAHRVAGVNEQFF. This rearrangement joins TRBV20-1 to TRBJ2-1, with 9 bases fitting TRBD2. Unmatched junction bases numbered 9, after V lost 5 bases and J lost 7 bases. This CDR3 is 14 amino acids long. Germline CDR1 is DFQATT and CDR2 is SNEGSKA (reference sequence).

This clonotype showed up many times. The chain couples TRBV4-3 to TRBJ2-3; 13 positions agree with TRBD2. With 4 bases clipped from V and 4 bases from J, the junction kept 2 bases outside the gene matches. The CDR3 loop spans 15 amino acids. Germline CDR1 is LGHNA and CDR2 is YSLEER. CDR3 sequence: CASSRLAGGADTQYF. CDR3 bases: TGCGCCAGCAGCCGACTAGCGGGGGGCGCAGATACGCAGTATTTT.